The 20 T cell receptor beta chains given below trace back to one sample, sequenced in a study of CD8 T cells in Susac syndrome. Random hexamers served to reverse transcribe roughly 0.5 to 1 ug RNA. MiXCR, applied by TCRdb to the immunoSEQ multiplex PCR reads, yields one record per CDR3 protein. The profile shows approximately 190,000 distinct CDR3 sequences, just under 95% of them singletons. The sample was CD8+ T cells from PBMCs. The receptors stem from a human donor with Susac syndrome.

The CDR3 DNA sequence: TGTGCCTGGAGTGGGATCGGGATTGGCAATCAGCCCCAGCATTTT. The encoded protein is CAWSGIGIGNQPQHF. V usage is TRBV30 and J usage is TRBJ1-5; D not resolved. Trimming pared 1 base from V and 2 bases from J, leaving 12 bases between. Germline lookup yields CDR1 GTSNPN and CDR2 SVGIG (reference sequence). This CDR3 is built from 15 residues.

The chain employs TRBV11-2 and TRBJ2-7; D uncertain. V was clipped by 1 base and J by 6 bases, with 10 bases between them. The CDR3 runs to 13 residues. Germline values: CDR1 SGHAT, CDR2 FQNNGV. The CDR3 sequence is CASSLVWGGEQYF. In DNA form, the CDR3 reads TGTGCCAGCAGCTTAGTATGGGGTGGCGAGCAGTACTTC.

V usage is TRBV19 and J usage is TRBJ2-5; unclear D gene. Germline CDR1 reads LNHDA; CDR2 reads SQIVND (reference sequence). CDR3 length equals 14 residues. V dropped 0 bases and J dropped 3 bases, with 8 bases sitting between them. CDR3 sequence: CASSIDQGKETQYF. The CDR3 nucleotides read TGTGCCAGTAGTATAGATCAAGGAAAAGAGACCCAGTACTTC.

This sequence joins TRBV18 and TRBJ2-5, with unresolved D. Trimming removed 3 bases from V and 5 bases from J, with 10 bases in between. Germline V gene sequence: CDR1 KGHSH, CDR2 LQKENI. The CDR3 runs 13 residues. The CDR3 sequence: CASSPGKQETQYF. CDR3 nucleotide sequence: TGTGCCAGCTCACCCGGTAAACAGGAGACCCAGTACTTC.

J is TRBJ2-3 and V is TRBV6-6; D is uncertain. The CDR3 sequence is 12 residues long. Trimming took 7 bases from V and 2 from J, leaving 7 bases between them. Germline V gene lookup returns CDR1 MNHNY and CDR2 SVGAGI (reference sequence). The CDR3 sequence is CASTLPTDTQYF. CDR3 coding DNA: TGTGCCAGCACCCTCCCCACAGATACGCAGTATTTT.

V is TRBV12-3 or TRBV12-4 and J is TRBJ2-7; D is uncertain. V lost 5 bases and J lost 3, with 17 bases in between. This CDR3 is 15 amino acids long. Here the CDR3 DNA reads TGTGCCAGCAGTCAGAGTCGTGGGATGGGCTACGAGCAGTACTTC. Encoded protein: CASSQSRGMGYEQYF.

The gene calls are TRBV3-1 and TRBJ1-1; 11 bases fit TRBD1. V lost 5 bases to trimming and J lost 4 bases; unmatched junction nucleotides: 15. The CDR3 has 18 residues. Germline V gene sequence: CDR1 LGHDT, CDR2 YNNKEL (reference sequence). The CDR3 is CASSYMTDPGQGVTEAFF. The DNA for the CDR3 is TGTGCCAGCAGCTATATGACTGACCCGGGACAGGGGGTCACTGAAGCTTTCTTT.

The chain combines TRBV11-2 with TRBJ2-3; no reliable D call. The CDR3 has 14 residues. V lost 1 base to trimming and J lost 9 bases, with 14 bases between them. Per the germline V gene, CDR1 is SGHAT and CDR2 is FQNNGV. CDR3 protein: CASSLVKRVYTQYF. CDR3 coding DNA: TGTGCCAGCAGCTTAGTGAAAAGGGTATACACGCAGTATTTT.

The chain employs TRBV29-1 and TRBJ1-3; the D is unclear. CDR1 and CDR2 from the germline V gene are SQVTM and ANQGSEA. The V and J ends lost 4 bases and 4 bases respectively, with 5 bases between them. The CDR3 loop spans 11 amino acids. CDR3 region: CSVGSGNTIYF. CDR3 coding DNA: TGCAGCGTTGGTTCAGGAAACACCATATATTTT.

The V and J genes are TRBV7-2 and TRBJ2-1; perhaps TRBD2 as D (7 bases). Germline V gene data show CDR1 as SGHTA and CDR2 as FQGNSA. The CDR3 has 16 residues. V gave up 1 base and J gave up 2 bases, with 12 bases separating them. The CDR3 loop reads CASSLVGGGTYNEQFF. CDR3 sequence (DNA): TGTGCCAGCAGCTTAGTTGGCGGGGGCACCTACAATGAGCAGTTCTTC.

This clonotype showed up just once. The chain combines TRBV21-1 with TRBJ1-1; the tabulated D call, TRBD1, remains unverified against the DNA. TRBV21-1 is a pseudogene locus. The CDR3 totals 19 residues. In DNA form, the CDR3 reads TGTGCCAGCAGCAAAAAAAGGGGGCAGTACTATCCCCACTCGGCGGAAGCTTTCTTT. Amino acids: CASSKKRGQYYPHSAEAFF.

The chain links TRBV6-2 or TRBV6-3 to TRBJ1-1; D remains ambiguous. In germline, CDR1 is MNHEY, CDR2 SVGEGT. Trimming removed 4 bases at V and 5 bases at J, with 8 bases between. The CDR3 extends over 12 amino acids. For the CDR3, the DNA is TGTGCCAGCAGTTTTACTGGGACTGAAGCTTTCTTT. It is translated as CASSFTGTEAFF.

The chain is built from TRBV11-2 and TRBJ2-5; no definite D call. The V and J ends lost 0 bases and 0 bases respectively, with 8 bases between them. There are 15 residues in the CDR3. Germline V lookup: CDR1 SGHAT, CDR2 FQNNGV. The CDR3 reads CASSLDGRNQETQYF. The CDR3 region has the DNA TGTGCCAGCAGCTTAGATGGCCGTAACCAAGAGACCCAGTACTTC. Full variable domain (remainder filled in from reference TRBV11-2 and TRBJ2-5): EAGVAQSPRYKIIEKRQSVAFWCNPISGHATLYWYQQILGQGPKLLIQFQNNGVVDDSQLPKDRFSAERLKGVDSTLKIQPAKLEDSAVYLCASSLDGRNQETQYFGPGTRLLVL.

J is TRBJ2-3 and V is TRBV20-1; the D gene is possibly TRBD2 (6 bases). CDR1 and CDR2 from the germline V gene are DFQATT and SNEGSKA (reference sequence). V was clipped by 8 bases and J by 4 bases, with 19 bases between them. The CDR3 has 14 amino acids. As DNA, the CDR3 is TGCAGTACGAGTCCGGGACTGAGTCCAGATACGCAGTATTTT. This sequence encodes CSTSPGLSPDTQYF.

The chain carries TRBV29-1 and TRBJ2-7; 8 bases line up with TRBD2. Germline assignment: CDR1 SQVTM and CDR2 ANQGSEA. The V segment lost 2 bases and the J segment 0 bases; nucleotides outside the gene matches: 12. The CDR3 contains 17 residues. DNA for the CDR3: TGCAGCGTTGAAATAACGGGGTGGCTAGCGGGCTCCTACGAGCAGTACTTC. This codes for CSVEITGWLAGSYEQYF.

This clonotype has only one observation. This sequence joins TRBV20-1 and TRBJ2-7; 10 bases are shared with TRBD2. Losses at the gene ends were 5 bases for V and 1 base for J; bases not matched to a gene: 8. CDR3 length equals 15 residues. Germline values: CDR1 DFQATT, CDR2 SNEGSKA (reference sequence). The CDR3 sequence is CSAGPTSGASYEQYF. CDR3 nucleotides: TGCAGTGCTGGACCCACTAGCGGGGCTTCCTACGAGCAGTACTTC.

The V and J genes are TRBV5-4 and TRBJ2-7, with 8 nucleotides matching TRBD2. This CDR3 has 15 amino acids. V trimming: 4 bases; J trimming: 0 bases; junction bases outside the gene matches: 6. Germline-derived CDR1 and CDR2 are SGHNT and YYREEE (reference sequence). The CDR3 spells CASSPSAGGSYEQYF. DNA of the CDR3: TGTGCCAGCAGCCCGTCGGCGGGGGGCTCCTACGAGCAGTACTTC.

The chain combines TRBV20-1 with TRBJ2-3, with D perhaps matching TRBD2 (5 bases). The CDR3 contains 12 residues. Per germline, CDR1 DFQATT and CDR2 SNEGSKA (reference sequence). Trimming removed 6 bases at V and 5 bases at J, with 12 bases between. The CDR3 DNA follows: TGCAGTGCGGTTTGGGGAGTAGATACGCAGTATTTT. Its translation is CSAVWGVDTQYF.

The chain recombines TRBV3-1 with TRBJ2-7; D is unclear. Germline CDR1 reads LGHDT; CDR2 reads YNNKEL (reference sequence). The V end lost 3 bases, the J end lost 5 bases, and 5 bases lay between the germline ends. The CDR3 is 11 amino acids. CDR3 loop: CASSQRNEQYF. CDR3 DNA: TGTGCCAGCAGCCAGCGAAACGAGCAGTACTTC.

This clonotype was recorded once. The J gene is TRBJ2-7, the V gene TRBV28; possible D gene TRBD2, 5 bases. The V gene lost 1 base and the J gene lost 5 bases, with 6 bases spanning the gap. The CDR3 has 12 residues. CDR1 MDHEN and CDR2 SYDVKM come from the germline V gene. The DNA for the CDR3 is TGTGCCAGCAGTTTATTCGGGAACGAGCAGTACTTC. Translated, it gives CASSLFGNEQYF.